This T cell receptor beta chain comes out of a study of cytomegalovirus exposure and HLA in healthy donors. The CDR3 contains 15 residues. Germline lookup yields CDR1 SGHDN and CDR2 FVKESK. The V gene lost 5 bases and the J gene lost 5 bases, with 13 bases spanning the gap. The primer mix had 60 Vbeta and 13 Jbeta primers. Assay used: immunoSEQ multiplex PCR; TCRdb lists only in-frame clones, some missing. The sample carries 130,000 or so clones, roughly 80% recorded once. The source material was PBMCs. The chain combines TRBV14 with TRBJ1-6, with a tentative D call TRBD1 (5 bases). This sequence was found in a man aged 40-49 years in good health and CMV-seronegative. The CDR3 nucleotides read TGTGCCAGCAGCTTATTCCCCAGGGATAATTCACCCCTCCACTTT. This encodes CASSLFPRDNSPLHF.